This T cell receptor beta chain was identified in a study of blood T cells in healthy people across ages. Study summary: Per every two T cells, about one barcoded beta molecule was captured by template switching.

Regarding this clonotype: One end of the junction is discordant with germline, which a read error may explain.

The length of the CDR3 is 13 residues. The germline gives CDR1 SSHAT, CDR2 FNYEAQ (reference sequence). Every sample had a minimum of 6.5 million PBMCs isolated. PCR was performed a second time for about 7 to 11 cycles using a sample-barcoded 5' primer and a J-beta primer mix. TCRdb itself ran the 5' RACE reads through MiXCR, one entry per CDR3 protein. The repertoire holds about 830,000 distinct CDR3 sequences, with 55% to 70% as singletons. Sample: blood. The chain links TRBV7-7 to TRBJ2-7; D uncertain. The receptor was derived from a man aged 25-40 years in good health. The CDR3 bases are TGTGCTAGCAGCTTAAGTCTTAGCCACGAGCAGTACTTC. Amino acid sequence: CASSLSLSHEQYF.